The 30 T cell receptor beta chains given below trace back to one sample, sequenced in a study of blood T cells in healthy people across ages. A sample-barcoded 5' primer and a J-beta primer mix were used in a second PCR of roughly 6 to 11 cycles. One entry per CDR3 protein, called by TCRdb with MiXCR from the 5' RACE reads. The table includes fewer than 950,000 distinct CDR3 sequences, about 55% detected once. Sequenced material: blood. The source of these receptors is an older man in good health.

This clonotype has only a few counts. The chain recombines TRBV7-2 with TRBJ2-1; possible D gene TRBD2, 5 bases. Germline V CDR1 and CDR2: SGHTA, FQGNSA. V lost 1 base, J lost 10 bases, and 20 bases lay in between. The CDR3 loop spans 16 amino acids. CDR3 sequence reads: CASSLEVPSPMREQFF. DNA of the CDR3: TGTGCCAGCAGCTTAGAGGTCCCTAGCCCCATGCGGGAGCAGTTCTTC.

This clonotype showed up just a few times. The chain carries TRBV7-8 and TRBJ2-7, with 7 bases aligning to TRBD2. Germline V gene lookup returns CDR1 SGHVS and CDR2 FQNEAQ. This CDR3 is built from 13 residues. The V and J ends lost 3 bases and 3 bases, in that order; junction bases with no gene match: 2. The CDR3 DNA reads TGTGCCAGCAGCTTGCTAGCGGACTACGAGCAGTACTTC. Translated, it gives CASSLLADYEQYF. Full variable domain (rest looked up from reference TRBV7-8 and TRBJ2-7): GAGVSQSPRYKVAKRGQDVALRCDPISGHVSLFWYQQALGQGPEFLTYFQNEAQLDKSGLPSDRFFAERPEGSVSTLKIQRTQQEDSAVYLCASSLLADYEQYFGPGTRLTVT.

The chain employs TRBV5-1 and TRBJ2-1; 7 positions agree with TRBD2. Germline CDR1 reads SGHRS; CDR2 reads YFSETQ. Trimming at V came to 0 bases and at J to 8 bases, leaving 11 bases not matched to a gene. The CDR3 covers 16 residues. CDR3 residues: CASSLVSGLAVDEQFF. Written as DNA, the CDR3 is TGCGCCAGCAGCTTGGTGTCAGGCCTAGCGGTGGATGAGCAGTTCTTC.

To note about this clonotype: One junction end disagrees with the germline gene, perhaps due to a read error. The chain couples TRBV7-2 to TRBJ2-7, with D unresolved. The CDR3 totals 14 residues. Germline V gene data show CDR1 as SGHTA and CDR2 as FQGNSA. CDR3: CASSVDSLVFEQNF. The DNA of the CDR3 is TGTGCCAGCAGCGTAGATTCCCTAGTGTTCGAGCAGAACTTC.

The chain uses TRBV5-1 and TRBJ2-1; 7 positions agree with TRBD2. This CDR3 is 16 amino acids long. V shed 2 bases and J 0 bases; nucleotides not matched to a gene: 5. CDR1 and CDR2 from the germline V gene are SGHRS and YFSETQ. The CDR3 sequence: CASSFGGGASYNEQFF. The CDR3 coding sequence is TGCGCCAGCAGCTTCGGGGGAGGGGCCTCCTACAATGAGCAGTTCTTC.

Only a few counts were recorded for this clonotype. V usage is TRBV7-2 and J usage is TRBJ2-5; D gene unclear. CDR1 is SGHTA, CDR2 FQGNSA, per germline. Trimming stripped 0 bases from V and 2 bases from J, with 10 bases between. The CDR3 contains 15 residues. CDR3 in amino acids: CASSLARLIQETQYF. For the CDR3, the DNA is TGTGCCAGCAGCTTAGCGAGGCTAATACAAGAGACCCAGTACTTC.

This clonotype was picked up a small number of times. J is TRBJ1-4 and V is TRBV12-3 or TRBV12-4; D is unclear. CDR3 length: 13 amino acids. V shed 2 bases and J shed 8 bases, with 9 bases lying between them. The CDR3 DNA follows: TGTGCCAGCAGTTTACTAGCCGAGGAAAAACTGTTTTTT. This gives the protein CASSLLAEEKLFF.

This chain links TRBV20-1 with TRBJ1-6; D is possibly TRBD1 (6 bases). Trimming took off 3 bases at V and 6 bases at J, with 9 bases between the two ends. This CDR3 spans 13 amino acids. Germline V gene lookup returns CDR1 DFQATT and CDR2 SNEGSKA (reference sequence). CDR3 in DNA: TGCAGTGCTAGTGCCAGGGGTAATTCACCCCTCCACTTT. Translation: CSASARGNSPLHF.

The gene calls are TRBV7-2 and TRBJ1-2; D is unclear. The CDR3 spans 12 residues. Trimming pared 1 base from V and 3 bases from J, leaving 3 bases between. Germline V CDR1 and CDR2: SGHTA, FQGNSA. The DNA of the CDR3 is TGTGCCAGCAGCTTAGTCTACTATGGCTACACCTTC. It encodes CASSLVYYGYTF.

Only a few counts were recorded for this clonotype. The chain employs TRBV29-1 and TRBJ1-2; D is uncertain. This CDR3 spans 10 amino acids. CDR1 is SQVTM and CDR2 is ANQGSEA in the germline V gene. V was cut by 3 bases and J by 8 bases, with 7 bases left in between. CDR3 region: CSVDSEGYTF. Here the CDR3 DNA reads TGCAGCGTTGACTCTGAGGGCTACACCTTC.

The V call is TRBV28, the J call TRBJ2-1; perhaps D is TRBD1 or TRBD2 (5 bases each). Per germline, CDR1 MDHEN and CDR2 SYDVKM. This CDR3 region has 16 residues. Trimming took 4 bases from V and 3 from J, leaving 16 bases between them. CDR3 DNA: TGTGCCAGCAGTTGGGGGACGACGAACCGCTACAATGAGCAGTTCTTC. It encodes CASSWGTTNRYNEQFF. The variable domain in full, with the rest retrieved from reference TRBV28 and TRBJ2-1, is DVKVTQSSRYLVKRTGEKVFLECVQDMDHENMFWYRQDPGLGLRLIYFSYDVKMKEKGDIPEGYSVSREKKERFSLILESASTNQTSMYLCASSWGTTNRYNEQFFGPGTRLTVL.

The CDR3 region has the DNA TGTGCCAGCACCCCGTCGAGGGGCAGCACGCAGTATTTT. It translates to CASTPSRGSTQYF. The chain employs TRBV6-5 and TRBJ2-3; D is possibly TRBD1 or TRBD2 (5 bases each). V dropped 7 bases and J dropped 9 bases, with 17 bases sitting between them. The CDR3 is 13 amino acids. The germline gives CDR1 MNHEY, CDR2 SVGAGI.

As concerns this clonotype: One end of the junction is discordant with germline, which a read error may explain. V usage is TRBV27 and J usage is TRBJ1-4; weak D call: TRBD1 (5 bases). CDR1 and CDR2 from the germline V gene are MNHEY and SMNVEV (reference sequence). This CDR3 contains 15 residues. CDR3 nucleotides: TGTGCCAGCAGTCAGGCGGGGGTTTCGAATGAAAAACCGTTTTTT. Translating it yields CASSQAGVSNEKPFF.

The V call is TRBV12-3 or TRBV12-4, the J call TRBJ1-5; TRBD1 matches at 8 bases. The CDR3 runs 15 residues. V lost 6 bases and J lost 3; bases outside the gene matches: 7. The DNA for the CDR3 is TGTGCCAGCAGGAACACAGGGGGTATCAATCAGCCCCAGCATTTT. Translated, it gives CASRNTGGINQPQHF.

This clonotype has a handful of counts. V is TRBV24-1 and J is TRBJ2-1, with D perhaps TRBD1 (5 bases). The germline V gene encodes CDR1 KGHDR and CDR2 SFDVKD. Trimming took 0 bases from V and 4 from J, leaving 21 bases between them. The CDR3 extends over 19 amino acids. The CDR3 loop is CATSDLGSSRDRSYNEQFF. DNA of the CDR3: TGTGCCACCAGTGATTTGGGGTCCTCCCGTGACAGATCTTACAATGAGCAGTTCTTC.

Regarding this clonotype: A read error may be the cause here, since a much bigger clone is one base away. The V and J genes are TRBV21-1 and TRBJ2-4; the D call of TRBD1 is as the table states it, not checked on the DNA. TRBV21-1 is termed a pseudogene. This CDR3 has 19 residues. This CDR3 reads CASSSRHGQGRCGKNVQYF. CDR3 bases: TGTGCCAGCAGCTCCCGCCACGGACAGGGAAGATGTGGCAAAAACGTTCAGTACTTC.

The rearrangement uses TRBV3-1 and TRBJ1-4; maybe TRBD1 (5 bases). Germline loops: CDR1 LGHDT, CDR2 YNNKEL (reference sequence). Deletions cut 4 bases from V and 10 bases from J, with 19 bases between. There are 15 residues in the CDR3. CDR3 sequence: CASSPPDIWRGKLFF. DNA for the CDR3: TGTGCCAGCAGCCCCCCGGACATTTGGAGAGGAAAACTGTTTTTT. Full variable domain (rest looked up from reference TRBV3-1 and TRBJ1-4): DTAVSQTPKYLVTQMGNDKSIKCEQNLGHDTMYWYKQDSKKFLKIMFSYNNKELIINETVPNRFSPKSPDKAHLNLHINSLELGDSAVYFCASSPPDIWRGKLFFGSGTQLSVL.

This clonotype was observed at least ten times. The V and J genes are TRBV2 and TRBJ1-1; a possible D gene is TRBD1 (5 bases). V dropped 6 bases and J dropped 1 base, with 12 bases sitting between them. Germline CDR1 and CDR2: SNHLY and FYNNEI. The CDR3 runs 14 residues. For the CDR3, the DNA is TGTGCCAGCAGCCACATCGACAGGAACACTGAAGCTTTCTTT. This encodes CASSHIDRNTEAFF.

This clonotype was picked up a small number of times. The rearrangement joins TRBV20-1 to TRBJ2-7, with D possibly matching TRBD1 (5 bases). This CDR3 is built from 12 residues. Per germline, CDR1 DFQATT and CDR2 SNEGSKA (reference sequence). The ends were cut back, 5 bases at V and 1 base at J, with 9 bases in the middle. The CDR3 region has the DNA TGCAGTGCTCTAGACAGATCCTACGAGCAGTACTTC. Protein: CSALDRSYEQYF.

The V call is TRBV12-3 or TRBV12-4, the J call TRBJ1-1; D is unclear. V lost 2 bases and J lost 4, with 14 bases in between. This CDR3 has 15 amino acids. CDR3 in DNA: TGTGCCAGCAGTTTAATACAGCCCCGGGGCACTGAAGCTTTCTTT. It encodes CASSLIQPRGTEAFF.

This clonotype was recorded a few times. CDR3 in amino acids: CASSSPGPIGPYEQYF. DNA for the CDR3: TGTGCCAGCAGTTCGCCGGGACCCATCGGACCCTACGAGCAGTACTTC. This chain links TRBV6-6 with TRBJ2-7; D may match TRBD1 or TRBD2 (5 bases each). Trimming cost V 4 bases and J 2 bases, with 18 bases left between them. CDR1 is MNHNY, CDR2 SVGAGI, per germline (reference sequence). The CDR3 runs to 16 residues.

The CDR3 loop reads CSDRDTRCGYTF. CDR3 sequence (DNA): TGCAGCGATAGGGACACGCGGTGTGGCTACACCTTC. The chain links TRBV29-1 to TRBJ1-2, with a weak D call TRBD1 (6 bases). The CDR3 is 12 amino acids. CDR1 SQVTM and CDR2 ANQGSEA come from the germline V gene. Trimming took off 7 bases at V and 7 bases at J, with 16 bases between the two ends.

The chain couples TRBV20-1 to TRBJ2-5; possibly TRBD2 for D (5 bases). This CDR3 contains 11 residues. CDR1 is DFQATT, CDR2 SNEGSKA, per germline (reference sequence). The ends were cut back, 7 bases at V and 11 bases at J, with 17 bases in the middle. CDR3 bases: TGCAGTGGAGAGACTAAAAATGAGCAGTACTTC. It codes for CSGETKNEQYF.

In the case of this clonotype: One end of the junction does not line up with germline, which may come from a read error. This chain connects TRBV5-1 to TRBJ2-1, with TRBD2 matching over 9 bases. The CDR3 contains 17 residues. In germline, CDR1 is SGHRS, CDR2 YFSETQ. The CDR3 DNA reads TGCGCCAGCAGTTTGGCCCCTCTAGCGGGAACCTACAATAAGCAGTTCTTC. This codes for CASSLAPLAGTYNKQFF.

V gene TRBV7-6 combines with J gene TRBJ2-1; the match to TRBD2 covers 9 bases. V was clipped by 5 bases and J by 6 bases; unmatched bases: 8. CDR3 length: 15 residues. The germline V gene has CDR1 SGHVS and CDR2 FNYEAQ. CDR3 DNA sequence: TGTGCCAGCAGCCCCCAGAGCGGGAGGACCAATGAGCAGTTCTTC. It translates to CASSPQSGRTNEQFF.

The chain links TRBV6-1 to TRBJ2-3; 14 nucleotides agree with TRBD2. The CDR3 loop spans 15 amino acids. Germline V lookup: CDR1 MNHNS, CDR2 SASEGT. J lost 4 bases, V lost 8 bases, and 5 bases had no gene match. CDR3 residues: CASEGLAGAPDTQYF. The CDR3 region has the DNA TGTGCCAGCGAGGGACTAGCGGGAGCCCCAGATACGCAGTATTTT.

This clonotype appeared a few times. The chain couples TRBV2 to TRBJ2-7, with D unclear. The CDR3 length is 14 residues. Trimming removed 3 bases at V and 3 bases at J, with 12 bases between. Germline CDR1 SNHLY, CDR2 FYNNEI. CDR3 region: CASSDPTLGYEQYF. DNA for the CDR3: TGTGCCAGCAGTGATCCTACCTTGGGCTACGAGCAGTACTTC.

The chain combines TRBV20-1 with TRBJ2-4; 8 bases map to TRBD2. The last part of the DNA fits TRBJ2-7 better; the J call may be wrong. CDR3 length: 13 amino acids. Germline CDR1 DFQATT, CDR2 SNEGSKA (reference sequence). Here the CDR3 reads CSARVGLVNEQYF. The CDR3 coding sequence is TGCAGTGCTAGGGTGGGACTAGTAAACGAGCAGTACTTC.

The chain carries TRBV18 and TRBJ2-7, with 9 bases lining up with TRBD2. Germline values: CDR1 KGHSH, CDR2 LQKENI. The CDR3 runs 16 residues. Trimming took 3 bases from V and 0 from J; bases not matched to a gene: 6. For the CDR3, the DNA is TGTGCCAGCTCACCGTTAGCGGGGGACCACTCCTACGAGCAGTACTTC. It codes for CASSPLAGDHSYEQYF.

V and J are TRBV3-1 and TRBJ2-3; the D is unclear. The CDR3 covers 16 residues. The germline V gene has CDR1 LGHDT and CDR2 YNNKEL (reference sequence). V dropped 0 bases and J dropped 14 bases, with 24 bases sitting between them. The chain's CDR3 is CASSQDRNSVNRYAYF. DNA for the CDR3: TGTGCCAGCAGCCAAGACCGGAACAGTGTGAACAGATACGCGTATTTT.